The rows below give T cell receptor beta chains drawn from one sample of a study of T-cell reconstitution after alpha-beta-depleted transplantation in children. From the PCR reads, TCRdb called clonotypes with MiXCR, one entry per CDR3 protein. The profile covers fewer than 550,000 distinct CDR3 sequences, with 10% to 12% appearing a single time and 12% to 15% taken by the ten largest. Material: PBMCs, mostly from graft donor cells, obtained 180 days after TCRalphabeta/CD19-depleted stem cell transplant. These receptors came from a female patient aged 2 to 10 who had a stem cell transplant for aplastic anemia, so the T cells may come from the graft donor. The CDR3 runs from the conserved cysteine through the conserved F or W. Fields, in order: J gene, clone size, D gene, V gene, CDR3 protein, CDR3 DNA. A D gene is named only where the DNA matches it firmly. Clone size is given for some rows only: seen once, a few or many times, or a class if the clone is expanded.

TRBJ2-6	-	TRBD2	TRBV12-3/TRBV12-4	CASSVTSGRAGANVLTF	TGTGCCAGCAGTGTGACTAGCGGGAGGGCTGGGGCCAACGTCCTGACTTTC
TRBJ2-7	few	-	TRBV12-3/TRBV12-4	CASSLSVASYEQYF	TGTGCCAGCAGTTTAAGCGTGGCCTCCTACGAGCAGTACTTC
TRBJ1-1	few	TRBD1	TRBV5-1	CASSLARGTNTEAFF	TGCGCCAGCAGCTTGGCCAGGGGGACGAACACTGAAGCTTTCTTT
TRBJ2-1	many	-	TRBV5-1	CASSLALVFDEQFF	TGCGCCAGCAGCTTGGCTCTGGTGTTCGATGAGCAGTTCTTC
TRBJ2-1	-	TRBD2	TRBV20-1	CSAREAGGNEQFF	TGCAGTGCTAGAGAAGCGGGAGGTAATGAGCAGTTCTTC
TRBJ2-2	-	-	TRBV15	CATSQPMGTNTGELFF	TGTGCCACCAGCCAACCCATGGGGACTAACACCGGGGAGCTGTTTTTT
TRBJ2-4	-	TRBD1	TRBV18	CASSPLGQGARTAKNIQYF	TGTGCCAGCTCACCACTCGGACAGGGGGCGAGGACGGCCAAAAACATTCAGTACTTC
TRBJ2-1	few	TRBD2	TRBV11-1	CASSLGGLAVPRGDEQFF	TGTGCCAGCAGCTTAGGGGGACTAGCGGTCCCGCGGGGAGATGAGCAGTTCTTC
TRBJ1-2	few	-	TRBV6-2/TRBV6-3	CASSYSETPGVHGYTF	TGTGCCAGCAGTTACTCCGAGACCCCGGGCGTCCATGGCTACACCTTC
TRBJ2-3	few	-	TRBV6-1	CASSLGRNTDTQYF	TGTGCCAGCAGTCTGGGGCGGAACACAGATACGCAGTATTTT
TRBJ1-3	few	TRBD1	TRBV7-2	CASSPRQGATGNTIYF	TGTGCCAGCAGCCCCCGACAGGGGGCCACTGGAAACACCATATATTTT
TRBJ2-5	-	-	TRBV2	CASIPSLLAQETQYF	TGTGCCAGCATACCCTCGCTCCTAGCACAAGAGACCCAGTACTTC
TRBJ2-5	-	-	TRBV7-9	CASSFRGSHTQETQYF	TGTGCCAGCAGCTTCCGGGGTAGCCACACCCAAGAGACCCAGTACTTC
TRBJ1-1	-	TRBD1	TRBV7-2	CASSPRQGLGTEAFF	TGTGCCAGCAGCCCAAGACAGGGGCTGGGCACTGAAGCTTTCTTT
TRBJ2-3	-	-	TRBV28	CASTSQGLGTDTQYF	TGTGCCAGCACCAGTCAGGGGTTGGGCACAGATACGCAGTATTTT
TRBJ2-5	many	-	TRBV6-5	CASKAGGETQYF	TGTGCCAGCAAAGCCGGTGGGGAGACCCAGTACTTC
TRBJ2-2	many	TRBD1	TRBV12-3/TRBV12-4	CASSLAVTGGPGELFF	TGTGCCAGCAGTTTAGCGGTGACAGGGGGTCCCGGGGAGCTGTTTTTT
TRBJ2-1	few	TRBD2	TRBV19	CASSMSSGTPYNEQFF	TGTGCCAGTAGTATGTCTAGCGGGACTCCCTACAATGAGCAGTTCTTC
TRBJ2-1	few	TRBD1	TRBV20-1	CSARSRGSYNEQFF	TGCAGTGCTAGGTCCAGGGGGTCCTACAATGAGCAGTTCTTC
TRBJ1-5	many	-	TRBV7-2	CASSLASGFNQPQHF	TGTGCCAGCAGCTTAGCGTCCGGGTTCAATCAGCCCCAGCATTTT
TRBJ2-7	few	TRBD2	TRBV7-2	CASSLVGLADSYEQYF	TGTGCCAGCAGCTTAGTTGGACTAGCAGATTCCTACGAGCAGTACTTC
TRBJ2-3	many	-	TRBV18	CASSPQSPDTQYF	TGTGCCAGCTCTCCTCAGTCTCCAGATACGCAGTATTTT
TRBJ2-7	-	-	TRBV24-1	CATTPGMYEQYF	TGTGCCACCACCCCGGGGATGTACGAGCAGTACTTC
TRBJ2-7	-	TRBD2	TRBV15	CATSRAASGAGEQYF	TGTGCCACCAGCAGAGCCGCTAGCGGAGCCGGCGAGCAGTACTTC
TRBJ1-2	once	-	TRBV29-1	CSVDADRNYGYTF	TGCAGCGTTGATGCCGACAGGAACTATGGCTACACCTTC
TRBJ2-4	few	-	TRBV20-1	CSARDGRGWDIQYF	TGCAGTGCTAGAGACGGCCGGGGTTGGGACATTCAGTACTTC
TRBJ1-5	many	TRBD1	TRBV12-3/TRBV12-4	CASRIGTANQPQHF	TGTGCCAGCAGAATAGGGACAGCCAATCAGCCCCAGCATTTT
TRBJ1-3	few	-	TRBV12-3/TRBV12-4	CASSPTYRISGNTIYF	TGTGCCAGCAGCCCCACATACAGGATCTCTGGAAACACCATATATTTT
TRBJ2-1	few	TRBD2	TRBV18	CASSPMIGLAEVYNEQFF	TGTGCCAGCTCACCGATGATAGGACTAGCGGAGGTTTACAATGAGCAGTTCTTC
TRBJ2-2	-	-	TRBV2	CASSEIRGTGELFF	TGTGCCAGCAGTGAAATTAGAGGCACCGGGGAGCTGTTTTTT
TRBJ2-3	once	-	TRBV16	CASSQRGQTSTDTQYF	TGTGCCAGCAGCCAAAGAGGACAGACTAGCACAGATACGCAGTATTTT
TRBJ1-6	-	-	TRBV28	CASSSWEAVQYNSPLHF	TGTGCCAGCAGTTCATGGGAGGCAGTGCAATATAATTCACCCCTCCACTTT
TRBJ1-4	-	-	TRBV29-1	CSVGRAIDEKLFF	TGCAGCGTCGGCAGGGCCATCGATGAAAAACTGTTTTTT
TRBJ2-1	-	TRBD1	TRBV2	CASSGQGLNEQFF	TGTGCCAGCAGTGGACAGGGGCTGAATGAGCAGTTCTTC
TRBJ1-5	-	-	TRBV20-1	CSASPDSSNQPQHF	TGCAGTGCTTCTCCAGACAGTAGCAATCAGCCCCAGCATTTT
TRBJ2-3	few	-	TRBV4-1	CASSLPWGTDTQYF	TGCGCCAGCAGCCTACCATGGGGGACAGATACGCAGTATTTT